This T cell receptor beta chain is drawn from a study of molecular identifiers for immune sequencing clone quantification. The overall study: In replicates, RNA taken from approximately 20,000 or 98,000 naive CD8 cells was divided five ways, and four portions underwent sequencing. Study-level findings and limits: Clones that had above 20 RNA copies took up over 99% of effector molecules but under 1% in naive cells.

Ten or more counts support this clonotype. Its specificity is unknown. Naive CD8 T cell sorting was performed on the CD8+CD4-CCR7+CD45RA+ phenotype. CDR3 length: 14 residues. V was trimmed by 4 bases and J by 9 bases, leaving 13 bases between them. Germline V gene lookup returns CDR1 LGHNA and CDR2 YSLEER. MiXCR, run by TCRdb on the PCR reads, gives a single entry per CDR3 protein. The sample has approximately 550,000 distinct CDR3 sequences; 20% to 25% are singletons. This sequence joins TRBV4-3 and TRBJ1-6; D remains unclear. The sample comprised naive CD8+ T cells from blood, with Jurkat cell RNA spiked in. Described subset: FACS-sorted CD8+CD4-CCR7+CD45RA+ naive T cells. The sequence was collected from a human donor in good health. Some libraries in this study had Jurkat cell RNA spiked in. Here the CDR3 reads CASSPPGTFSPLHF. In nucleotides, the CDR3 is TGCGCCAGCAGCCCGCCGGGCACTTTTTCACCCCTCCACTTT.